The entry below gives a single T cell receptor beta chain sequence along with its context. Its binding antigen is unknown. Base qualities are not provided; no much larger clone lies one nucleotide away. Libraries were built with the immunoSEQ multiplex PCR assay. TCRdb limited this immuneACCESS table to in-frame rearrangements with V and J called. A share of clones is missing; checked studies link under half to unresolved V genes, and the rest is unexplained. The sample contains about 49,000 clones, around 83% of them found a single time. 25% to 35% of the sample rests with the top ten. In this study, focal radiation therapy paired with CTLA-4 blockade (ipilimumab) was tested in patients who had chemo-refractory metastatic non-small-cell lung cancer. The CDR3 contains 18 residues, cysteine and phenylalanine counted. Just the 54-base CDR3 DNA is kept, in frame starting at base 1. CDR1 and CDR2 (MDHEN, SYDVKM) derive from the germline V gene. Relative to germline, V is missing 7 bases and J is missing 0 bases, with 11 bases of the junction outside any gene match.

The data derive from a study of radiotherapy plus CTLA-4 blockade in lung cancer listed by TCRdb under 2018. At the level of the whole study: Objective responses were observed in 15% to 20% of enrolled patients, and disease control was achieved in less than 40%. Broad study findings and their caveats: The strongest predictors of response were reported to be early dynamic shifts in blood T cell clones along with a rise in serum interferon-beta following radiation. After treatment with radiotherapy and ipilimumab, TCR clones that originated in tumors expanded in peripheral blood.

The chain links TRBV28 with TRBJ1-3, and 11 junction bases match TRBD1. The sequence came from a human donor with non-small cell lung cancer whose response to radiotherapy plus ipilimumab could not be evaluated. Specimen: peripheral blood, collected from a patient treated with radiotherapy plus ipilimumab. CDR3 loop: CASTPGQGGVLSGNTIYF. The sequenced DNA is TGTGCCAGCACCCCGGGACAGGGGGGCGTTCTCTCTGGAAACACCATATATTTT.